This TCR beta chain was captured in a study of blood T cell repertoires in COVID-19. TCRdb's copy holds only in-frame clones and misses some; the assay was immunoSEQ multiplex PCR. Of some 120,000 clones in the sample, 82% were seen once. V gave up 2 bases and J gave up 5 bases, with 16 bases separating them. CDR3 length: 16 amino acids. Germline V CDR1 and CDR2: SEHNR, FQNEAQ (reference sequence). This TCR was sampled from a human donor in a cohort sampled during active COVID-19. Sequencing was carried out using peripheral blood. The gene calls are TRBV7-9 and TRBJ2-1; D may be TRBD1 (5 bases). This chain's CDR3 is CASSLIWGTGHNEQFF. The CDR3 DNA is TGTGCCAGCAGCTTAATCTGGGGTACAGGTCACAATGAGCAGTTCTTC.